The 12 T cell receptor beta chains reported below all come from one sample, sequenced in a study of blood T cells in healthy people across ages. The second PCR ran roughly 6 to 11 cycles with a sample-barcoded 5' primer and J-beta primers. TCRdb called the 5' RACE reads again in MiXCR, with one record for every CDR3 protein. The sample holds approximately 940,000 distinct CDR3 sequences; roughly 50% are singletons and the top ten take 13%. Sample: blood. The receptor source for this set is a man aged 25 to 45 in good health.

The gene calls are TRBV5-1 and TRBJ2-1; 8 bases are shared with TRBD2. The junction had 13 bases not matched to a gene; V was cut back by 2 bases and J by 3 bases. CDR3 length equals 18 residues. Germline values: CDR1 SGHRS, CDR2 YFSETQ. The DNA of the CDR3 is TGCGCCAGCAGCTTATTCCCCCCGGAGACTAGCGACTACAATGAGCAGTTCTTC. Translated, it gives CASSLFPPETSDYNEQFF.

This clonotype turned up a few times. The chain combines TRBV6-2 or TRBV6-3 with TRBJ1-2; D gene unclear. V lost 3 bases and J 0 bases, leaving 14 bases between the germline ends. Germline CDR1 MNHEY, CDR2 SVGEGT. This CDR3 contains 16 residues. Written as DNA, the CDR3 is TGTGCCAGCAGTTATGACTCGACACCTGCTAACTATGGCTACACCTTC. This translates into CASSYDSTPANYGYTF.

This clonotype was seen only a few times. V usage is TRBV7-8 and J usage is TRBJ1-6; D unresolved. Between the trimmed V and J ends, which lost 2 bases and 0 bases, there was a span of 17 bases. The CDR3 is made up of 19 amino acids. Germline V gene sequence: CDR1 SGHVS, CDR2 FQNEAQ. CDR3 sequence reads: CASSLRGIIKGSYNSPLHF. The CDR3 coding sequence is TGTGCCAGCAGCTTACGCGGAATTATCAAAGGCTCCTATAATTCACCCCTCCACTTT. Full variable domain (outside the CDR3, taken from reference TRBV7-8 and TRBJ1-6): GAGVSQSPRYKVAKRGQDVALRCDPISGHVSLFWYQQALGQGPEFLTYFQNEAQLDKSGLPSDRFFAERPEGSVSTLKIQRTQQEDSAVYLCASSLRGIIKGSYNSPLHFGNGTRLTVT.

V gene TRBV4-2 combines with J gene TRBJ1-4, with TRBD1 as a possible D gene (5 bases). This CDR3 is 16 amino acids long. The V and J ends lost 2 bases and 0 bases respectively, with 10 bases between them. The germline CDR1 and CDR2 sequences are LGHNA and YNFKEQ. The CDR3 loop is CASSQWGGATNEKLFF. CDR3 nucleotides: TGTGCCAGCAGCCAATGGGGGGGTGCAACTAATGAAAAACTGTTTTTT.

This chain joins TRBV5-6 and TRBJ1-5, with D possibly matching TRBD1 (5 bases). This CDR3 has 15 residues. The V end was cut by 2 bases, the J end by 3 bases, with 12 bases between. From germline, CDR1 is SGHDT and CDR2 YYEEEE. CDR3 in amino acids: CASSFGRAVNQPQHF. CDR3 bases: TGTGCCAGCAGCTTCGGCAGGGCCGTCAATCAGCCCCAGCATTTT.

This clonotype was seen many times. The J gene is TRBJ1-2, the V gene TRBV3-1, with 7 bases identical to TRBD1. J was trimmed by 4 bases and V by 3 bases; bases with no gene match: 2. The CDR3 spans 13 residues. Looked up from germline, CDR1 is LGHDT and CDR2 is YNNKEL (reference sequence). As DNA, the CDR3 is TGTGCCAGCAGCCAGGGACAGAGCTATGGCTACACCTTC. It codes for CASSQGQSYGYTF.

The V gene is TRBV2, the J gene TRBJ1-2, with 7 bases fitting TRBD1. Germline V gives CDR1 SNHLY, CDR2 FYNNEI. The ends lost 3 bases at V and 4 bases at J; junction bases unmatched: 8. The CDR3 totals 15 residues. The CDR3 is CASSDGGGGSYGYTF. CDR3 in DNA: TGTGCCAGCAGTGATGGAGGGGGCGGGAGCTATGGCTACACCTTC.

This clonotype turned up a few times. This chain connects TRBV20-1 to TRBJ2-3; unclear D gene. The CDR3 loop spans 14 amino acids. CDR1 DFQATT and CDR2 SNEGSKA come from the germline V gene (reference sequence). Trimming shortened V by 4 bases and J by 0 bases, and 11 bases separated the two germline ends. The CDR3 sequence is CSATPGTSTDTQYF. CDR3 in DNA: TGCAGTGCTACTCCAGGTACAAGCACAGATACGCAGTATTTT.

This chain connects TRBV15 to TRBJ1-5; 11 bases are a match to TRBD1. Germline V gives CDR1 LNHNV, CDR2 YYDKDF (reference sequence). The CDR3 runs 17 residues. V trimming: 0 bases; J trimming: 7 bases; junction bases outside the gene matches: 8. The CDR3: CATSRDGTGGSFQPQHF. CDR3 in DNA: TGTGCCACCAGCAGAGATGGGACAGGGGGATCCTTCCAGCCCCAGCATTTT.

V and J are TRBV6-5 and TRBJ1-2, with D unresolved. CDR1 is MNHEY, CDR2 SVGAGI, per germline. V was clipped by 8 bases and J by 8 bases, with 15 bases between them. This CDR3 contains 12 residues. The CDR3: CASPWRSQGYTF. DNA of the CDR3: TGTGCCAGCCCATGGAGGTCCCAAGGCTACACCTTC.

CDR3 coding DNA: TGTGCCAGCAGTTTTTCGCTAGCGGGGGGGCGAGAGACCCAGTACTTC. It translates to CASSFSLAGGRETQYF. The rearrangement joins TRBV6-5 to TRBJ2-5; 12 nucleotides align to TRBD2. This CDR3 spans 16 amino acids. The V gene end was trimmed by 4 bases and the J gene end by 4 bases; junction bases not matched to a gene: 7. The germline CDR1 and CDR2 sequences are MNHEY and SVGAGI.

V is TRBV4-1 and J is TRBJ2-7; the D is unclear. The CDR3 extends over 13 amino acids. Germline assignment: CDR1 MGHRA and CDR2 YSYEKL. This CDR3 is CTTQGGQTYEQYF. In DNA form, the CDR3 reads TGCACCACCCAAGGCGGTCAGACCTACGAGCAGTACTTC.